This T cell receptor (beta chain) comes out of a study of cytomegalovirus exposure and HLA in healthy donors. Germline CDR1 is SGHDN and CDR2 is FVKESK. With 4 bases clipped from V and 1 base from J, the junction kept 5 bases outside the gene matches. This CDR3 has 16 amino acids. Primers for the PCR totalled 60 Vbeta and 13 Jbeta. Method: immunoSEQ multiplex PCR; TCRdb's copy keeps in-frame clones and lacks some. The sample lists some 95,000 clones; roughly 66% were seen once. General study points: Reports credit the classifier with highly specific, highly sensitive diagnosis of cytomegalovirus status. What a later analysis showed was that several of the most significant clusters appeared linked to common viral pathogens. Three CMV-associated chains were confirmed in vitro to be specific for CMV antigens.

On this clone: The antigen remains undetermined.

The receptor comes from a man aged 25 to 40 in good health and CMV-seronegative. Specimen: PBMCs. V is TRBV14 and J is TRBJ2-3, with TRBD1 identical over 10 bases. The CDR3 spells CASSRMGTGGTDTQYF. CDR3 DNA: TGTGCCAGCAGCCGGATGGGGACAGGGGGCACAGATACGCAGTATTTT.